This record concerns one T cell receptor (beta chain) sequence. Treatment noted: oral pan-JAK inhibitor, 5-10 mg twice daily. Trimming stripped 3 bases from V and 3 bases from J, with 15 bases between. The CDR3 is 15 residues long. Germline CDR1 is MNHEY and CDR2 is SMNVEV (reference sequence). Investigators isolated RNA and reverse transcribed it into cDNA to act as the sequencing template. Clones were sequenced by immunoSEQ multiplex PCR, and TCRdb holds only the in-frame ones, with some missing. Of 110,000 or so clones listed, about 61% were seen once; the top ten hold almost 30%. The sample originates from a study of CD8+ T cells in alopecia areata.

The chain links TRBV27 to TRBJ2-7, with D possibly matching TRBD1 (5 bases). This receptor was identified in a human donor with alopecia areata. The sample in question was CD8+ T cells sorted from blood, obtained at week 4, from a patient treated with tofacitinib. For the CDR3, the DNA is TGTGCCAGCAGTTTTCAGGGAAGGTCTAGCTACGAGCAGTACTTC. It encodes CASSFQGRSSYEQYF.